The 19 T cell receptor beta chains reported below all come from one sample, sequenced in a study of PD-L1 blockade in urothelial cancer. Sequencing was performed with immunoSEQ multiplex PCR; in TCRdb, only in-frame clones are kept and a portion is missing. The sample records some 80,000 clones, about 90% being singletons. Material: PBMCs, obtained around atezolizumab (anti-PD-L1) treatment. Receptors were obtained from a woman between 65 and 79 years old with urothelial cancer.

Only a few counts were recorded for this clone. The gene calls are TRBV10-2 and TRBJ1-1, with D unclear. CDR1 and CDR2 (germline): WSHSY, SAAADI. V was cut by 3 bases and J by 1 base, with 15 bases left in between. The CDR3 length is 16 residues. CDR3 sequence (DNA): TGCGCCAGCAGTGACATCTTGGTTTTGAGGAACACTGAAGCTTTCTTT. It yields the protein CASSDILVLRNTEAFF.

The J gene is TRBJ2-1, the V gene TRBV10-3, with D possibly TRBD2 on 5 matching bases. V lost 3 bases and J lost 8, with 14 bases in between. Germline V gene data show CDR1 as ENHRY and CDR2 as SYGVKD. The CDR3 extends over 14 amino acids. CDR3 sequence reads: CAISELTRGHEQFF. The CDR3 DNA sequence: TGTGCCATCAGTGAACTTACTAGAGGGCATGAGCAGTTCTTC.

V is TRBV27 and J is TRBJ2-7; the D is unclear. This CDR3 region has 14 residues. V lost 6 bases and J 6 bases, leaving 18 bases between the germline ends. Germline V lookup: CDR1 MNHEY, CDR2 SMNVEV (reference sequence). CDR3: CASRPGVPVVEQYF. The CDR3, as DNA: TGTGCCAGCAGACCCGGTGTTCCCGTGGTCGAGCAGTACTTC.

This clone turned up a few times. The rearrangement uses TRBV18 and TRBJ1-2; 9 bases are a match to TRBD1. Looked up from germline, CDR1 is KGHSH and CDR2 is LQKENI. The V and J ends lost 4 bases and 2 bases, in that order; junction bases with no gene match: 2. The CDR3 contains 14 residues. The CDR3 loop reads CASSLDRGNYGYTF. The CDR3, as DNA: TGTGCCAGCTCACTCGACAGGGGGAACTATGGCTACACCTTC. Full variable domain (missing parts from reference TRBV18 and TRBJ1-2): NAGVMQNPRHLVRRRGQEARLRCSPMKGHSHVYWYRQLPEEGLKFMVYLQKENIIDESGMPKERFSAEFPKEGPSILRIQQVVRGDSAAYFCASSLDRGNYGYTFGSGTRLTVV.

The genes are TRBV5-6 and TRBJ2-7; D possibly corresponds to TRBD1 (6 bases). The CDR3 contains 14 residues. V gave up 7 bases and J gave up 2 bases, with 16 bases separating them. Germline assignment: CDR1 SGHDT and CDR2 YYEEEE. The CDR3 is CASRRIRGTYEQYF. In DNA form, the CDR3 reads TGTGCCAGCCGGAGGATTAGGGGGACCTACGAGCAGTACTTC. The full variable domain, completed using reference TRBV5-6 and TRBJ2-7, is DAGVTQSPTHLIKTRGQQVTLRCSPKSGHDTVSWYQQALGQGPQFIFQYYEEEERQRGNFPDRFSGHQFPNYSSELNVNALLLGDSALYLCASRRIRGTYEQYFGPGTRLTVT.

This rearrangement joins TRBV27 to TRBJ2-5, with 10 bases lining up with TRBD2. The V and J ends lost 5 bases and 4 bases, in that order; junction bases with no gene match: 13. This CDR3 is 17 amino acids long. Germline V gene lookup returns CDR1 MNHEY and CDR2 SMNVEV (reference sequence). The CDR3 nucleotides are TGTGCCAGCAGTGAAGGTCGGCTAGCGGGGGCGAGAGAGACCCAGTACTTC. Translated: CASSEGRLAGARETQYF.

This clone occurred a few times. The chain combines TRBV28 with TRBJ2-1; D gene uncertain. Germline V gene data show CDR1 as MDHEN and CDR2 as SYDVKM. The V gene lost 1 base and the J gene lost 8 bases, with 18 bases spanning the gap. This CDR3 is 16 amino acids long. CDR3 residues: CASSLYPPFQAHEQFF. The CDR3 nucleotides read TGTGCCAGCAGTTTATATCCCCCTTTCCAGGCCCATGAGCAGTTCTTC.

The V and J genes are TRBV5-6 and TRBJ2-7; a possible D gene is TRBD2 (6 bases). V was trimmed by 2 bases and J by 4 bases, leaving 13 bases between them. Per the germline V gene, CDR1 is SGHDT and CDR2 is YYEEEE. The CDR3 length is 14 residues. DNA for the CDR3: TGTGCCAGCAGCTTTATTACTAGCAGTTACGAGCAGTACTTC. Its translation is CASSFITSSYEQYF.

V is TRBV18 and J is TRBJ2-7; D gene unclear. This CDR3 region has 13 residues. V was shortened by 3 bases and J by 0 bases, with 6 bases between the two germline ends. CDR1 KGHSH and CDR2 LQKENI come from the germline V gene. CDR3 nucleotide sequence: TGTGCCAGCTCACCTACGAGCTCCTACGAGCAGTACTTC. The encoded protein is CASSPTSSYEQYF.

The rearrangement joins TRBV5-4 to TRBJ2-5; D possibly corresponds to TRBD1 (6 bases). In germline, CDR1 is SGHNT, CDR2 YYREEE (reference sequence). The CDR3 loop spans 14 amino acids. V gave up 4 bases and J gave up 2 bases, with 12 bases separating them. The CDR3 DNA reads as TGTGCCAGCAGCCGTGCGGACAGACAAGAGACCCAGTACTTC. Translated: CASSRADRQETQYF.

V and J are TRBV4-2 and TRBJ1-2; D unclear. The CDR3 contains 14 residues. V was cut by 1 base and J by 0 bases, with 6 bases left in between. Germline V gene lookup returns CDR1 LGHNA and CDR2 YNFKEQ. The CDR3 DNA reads TGTGCCAGCAGCCAAGGGGGAGCTAACTATGGCTACACCTTC. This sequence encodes CASSQGGANYGYTF.

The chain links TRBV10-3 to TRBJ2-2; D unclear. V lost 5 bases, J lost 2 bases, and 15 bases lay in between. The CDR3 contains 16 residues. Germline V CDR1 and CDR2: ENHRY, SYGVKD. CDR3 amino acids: CAISPTEGENTGELFF. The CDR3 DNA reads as TGTGCCATCAGTCCGACCGAAGGAGAAAACACCGGGGAGCTGTTTTTT.

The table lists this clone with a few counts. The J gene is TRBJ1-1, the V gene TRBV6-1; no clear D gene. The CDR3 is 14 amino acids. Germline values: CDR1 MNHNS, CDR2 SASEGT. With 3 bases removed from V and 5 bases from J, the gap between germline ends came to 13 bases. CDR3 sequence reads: CASSEPDGRTEAFF. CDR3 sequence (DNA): TGTGCCAGCAGTGAGCCGGATGGGAGGACTGAAGCTTTCTTT.

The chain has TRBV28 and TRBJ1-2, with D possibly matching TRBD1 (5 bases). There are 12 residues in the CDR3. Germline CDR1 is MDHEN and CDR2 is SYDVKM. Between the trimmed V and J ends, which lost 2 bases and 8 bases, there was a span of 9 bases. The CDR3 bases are TGTGCCAGCAGTTTAACGGGGGACGGCTACACCTTC. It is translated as CASSLTGDGYTF.

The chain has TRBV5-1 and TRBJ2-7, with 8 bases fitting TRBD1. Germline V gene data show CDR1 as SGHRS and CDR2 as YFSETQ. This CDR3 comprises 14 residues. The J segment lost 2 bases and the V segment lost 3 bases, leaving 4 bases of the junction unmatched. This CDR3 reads CASSSDRGPYEQYF. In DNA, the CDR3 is TGCGCCAGCAGCTCTGACAGGGGCCCCTACGAGCAGTACTTC. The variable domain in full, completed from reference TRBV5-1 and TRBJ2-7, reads KAGVTQTPRYLIKTRGQQVTLSCSPISGHRSVSWYQQTPGQGLQFLFEYFSETQRNKGNFPGRFSGRQFSNSRSEMNVSTLELGDSALYLCASSSDRGPYEQYFGPGTRLTVT.

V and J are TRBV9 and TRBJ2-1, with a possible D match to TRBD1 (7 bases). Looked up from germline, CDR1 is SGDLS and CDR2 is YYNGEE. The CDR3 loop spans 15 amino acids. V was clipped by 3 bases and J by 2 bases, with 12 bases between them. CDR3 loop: CASSAAGQTYNEQFF. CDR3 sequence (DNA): TGTGCCAGCAGCGCGGCGGGACAGACCTACAATGAGCAGTTCTTC.

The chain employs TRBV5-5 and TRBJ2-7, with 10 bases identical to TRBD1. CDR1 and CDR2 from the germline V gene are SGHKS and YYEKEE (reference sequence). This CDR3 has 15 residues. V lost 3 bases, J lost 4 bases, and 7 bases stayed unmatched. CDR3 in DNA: TGTGCCAGCAGCTGGGGACAGGGGATCATTTACGAGCAGTACTTC. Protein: CASSWGQGIIYEQYF. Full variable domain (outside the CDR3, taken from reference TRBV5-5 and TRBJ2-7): DAGVTQSPTHLIKTRGQQVTLRCSPISGHKSVSWYQQVLGQGPQFIFQYYEKEERGRGNFPDRFSARQFPNYSSELNVNALLLGDSALYLCASSWGQGIIYEQYFGPGTRLTVT.

The CDR3 reads CASSPNRGGELFF. The CDR3 coding sequence is TGTGCCAGCAGCCCTAACAGGGGCGGGGAGCTGTTTTTT. This chain links TRBV7-8 with TRBJ2-2, with TRBD1 matching 7 bases. V dropped 5 bases and J dropped 7; count of bases not matched to a gene: 4. Germline V CDR1 and CDR2: SGHVS, FQNEAQ. This CDR3 spans 13 amino acids.

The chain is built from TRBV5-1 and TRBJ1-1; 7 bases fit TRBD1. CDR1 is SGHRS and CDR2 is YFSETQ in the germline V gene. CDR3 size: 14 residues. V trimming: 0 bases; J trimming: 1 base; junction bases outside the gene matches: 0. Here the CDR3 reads CASSLGDRNTEAFF. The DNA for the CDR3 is TGCGCCAGCAGCTTGGGGGACAGGAACACTGAAGCTTTCTTT.